This T cell receptor (beta chain) emerged from a study of blood T cell repertoires in COVID-19 (dated by TCRdb to about 2020). In the study overall: Collaborator samples came from the United States, Italy and Spain and covered acute and convalescent phases of COVID-19. The material from the prospective study consisted of cDNA or gDNA derived from T cells, B-cell-depleted T cells, or PBMCs. Subjects who had been exposed to COVID-19, were actively infected with it, or had recovered from it provided the deeply sampled blood TCRbeta repertoires that made up the dataset. The repertoires were released in a freely available public database meant as a resource for research on the immune response to SARS-CoV-2. Samples came from the ongoing ImmuneRACE study (first 160 participants) plus 1,254 subjects from 6 global collaborators. Nearly every sample came with metadata listing a de-identified subject ID, COVID-19 status, age in years and sex. Where available, HLA class I and class II types were obtained from metadata supplied by the sample provider rather than from assay-based typing. The investigation overall reported the following: Clinical and demographic metadata were provided uncurated, with the amount varying by source and participant.

Concerning this clone itself: Its recognized antigen is unknown. Within one base of it there is no much larger clone, and no base qualities were kept.

The immunoSEQ Assay, a bias-controlled multiplex PCR, was used to amplify TCRbeta CDR3 regions from genomic DNA. The original methods were these. The number of nucleated cells in each sample was estimated by amplification of reference gene primers within the assay. Sequence reads were collapsed and filtered to measure the absolute abundance of every unique TCRbeta CDR3 rearrangement. Productive Simpson clonality was computed per sample as the square root of Simpson's diversity index over productive rearrangements. In its TCRdb copy, this immuneACCESS table keeps in-frame sequences only and misses some clones. Where compared with another copy, unresolved V genes explain less than half of these, and the others have no known cause. The V and J calls and the clone size are those of that table, but D and trimming were determined from the DNA. This sample lists 150,000 to 200,000 clones; 82% were detected once. Of the sample, roughly 8.1% falls within the top ten clones.

Whole blood was collected in K2EDTA tubes by collaborating institutions according to the institutions' own protocols. For TCRbeta analysis, collaborators shipped samples in one of three forms: frozen whole blood, isolated PBMCs, or DNA extracted from either of those sample types. The CDR3 has 16 amino acids, counting the end cysteine and phenylalanine. Only CDR3 DNA remains: 48 bases, in frame from the first base. Per the germline V gene, MGHRA is the CDR1 and YSYEKL is the CDR2. V is shortened by 3 bases, J by 4 bases, and the region joining them spans 16 bases. The sequence came from a woman in her 70s with acute or convalescent COVID-19. Input material: peripheral blood. The V and J segments used are TRBV4-1 and TRBJ1-5; matching of 6 bases hints at TRBD1 as the D gene. The DNA is TGCGCCAGCAGCCACGAGGTGGGACAAGGGAATCAGCCCCAGCATTTT. This encodes CASSHEVGQGNQPQHF.